A single sample is the source of the 32 T cell receptor beta chains below, sequenced in a study of shared clonotypes between healthy human individuals. TCRdb's table, derived via immunoSEQ multiplex PCR, lists solely in-frame clones and lacks some. The data contain approximately 2.5 million clones, just over 90% of them singletons. The sequencing input was naive CD4+ T cells sorted from blood. Subset specified: CD45RA+ positively selected. Source of these receptors: a man younger than 30 in good health.

The rearrangement uses TRBV11-2 and TRBJ2-3; D might be TRBD1 (6 bases). Trimming pared 6 bases from V and 9 bases from J, leaving 16 bases between. Germline loops: CDR1 SGHAT, CDR2 FQNNGV. This CDR3 region has 13 residues. The CDR3 sequence: CASSQPGGLTQYF. For the CDR3, the DNA is TGTGCCAGCAGTCAACCTGGGGGCCTCACGCAGTATTTT.

The chain recombines TRBV5-1 with TRBJ2-1; D may be TRBD2 (8 bases). The CDR3 is 14 residues long. The V gene lost 4 bases and the J gene lost 8 bases, with 16 bases spanning the gap. Germline V gene data show CDR1 as SGHRS and CDR2 as YFSETQ. CDR3 nucleotides: TGCGCCAGCAGCCGGGAGGGGGCGGCCCATGAGCAGTTCTTC. Encoded protein: CASSREGAAHEQFF.

This clone was seen once. V usage is TRBV7-2 and J usage is TRBJ1-2; possibly TRBD1 for D (5 bases). The CDR3 covers 11 residues. Trimming stripped 7 bases from V and 8 bases from J, with 11 bases between. CDR1 and CDR2 (germline): SGHTA, FQGNSA. The CDR3 reads CASTSGGGYTF. The CDR3 nucleotides read TGTGCCAGCACCAGCGGGGGGGGCTACACCTTC. The variable domain in full, completed from reference TRBV7-2 and TRBJ1-2, reads GAGVSQSPSNKVTEKGKDVELRCDPISGHTALYWYRQSLGQGLEFLIYFQGNSAPDKSGLPSDRFSAERTGGSVSTLTIQRTQQEDSAVYLCASTSGGGYTFGSGTRLTVV.

As to this clone: This CDR3 is also generated by other DNA sequences in the sample. This chain connects TRBV10-3 to TRBJ2-3; D not resolved. Trimming pared 0 bases from V and 6 bases from J, leaving 7 bases between. CDR3 size: 13 residues. Looked up from germline, CDR1 is ENHRY and CDR2 is SYGVKD. The CDR3, as DNA: TGTGCCATCAGTGAGTCGATTACCGATACGCAGTATTTT. It codes for CAISESITDTQYF.

This chain links TRBV6-5 with TRBJ1-1; TRBD1 aligns across 9 bases. Germline CDR1 reads MNHEY; CDR2 reads SVGAGI. The CDR3 runs to 14 residues. The ends lost 5 bases at V and 3 bases at J; junction bases unmatched: 4. The CDR3 loop reads CASSTTGGYTEAFF. The DNA of the CDR3 is TGTGCCAGCAGTACTACAGGGGGCTACACTGAAGCTTTCTTT.

Only one count was recorded for this clone. The chain uses TRBV9 and TRBJ2-7, with D possibly matching TRBD1 (7 bases). The V end was cut by 4 bases, the J end by 2 bases, with 19 bases between. The CDR3 is 16 amino acids. Germline CDR1 is SGDLS and CDR2 is YYNGEE. CDR3 protein: CASSLRTGGRPYEQYF. The CDR3 DNA reads as TGTGCCAGCAGCCTTCGGACAGGAGGGCGACCCTACGAGCAGTACTTC.

The chain joins TRBV7-9 to TRBJ2-5, with 12 nucleotides matching TRBD2. This CDR3 contains 16 residues. The V gene end was trimmed by 3 bases and the J gene end by 0 bases; junction bases not matched to a gene: 2. The germline CDR1 and CDR2 sequences are SEHNR and FQNEAQ (reference sequence). The CDR3, as DNA: TGTGCCAGCAGCTTCGGACTAGCGGGGTACCAAGAGACCCAGTACTTC. This codes for CASSFGLAGYQETQYF.

This clone showed up just once. V gene TRBV4-3 combines with J gene TRBJ2-1; D is perhaps TRBD2 (6 bases). V gave up 0 bases and J gave up 6 bases, with 15 bases separating them. Germline CDR1 reads LGHNA; CDR2 reads YSLEER. The CDR3 is made up of 16 amino acids. CDR3 sequence reads: CASSQDRLSGPNEQFF. The CDR3 DNA follows: TGCGCCAGCAGCCAAGATCGCCTAAGCGGGCCCAATGAGCAGTTCTTC.

The chain recombines TRBV11-2 with TRBJ2-5; D is tentatively TRBD1 or TRBD2 (5 bases each). Germline loops: CDR1 SGHAT, CDR2 FQNNGV. Trimming shortened V by 4 bases and J by 2 bases, and 14 bases separated the two germline ends. CDR3 size: 15 residues. CDR3 nucleotides: TGTGCCAGCAGCTCGGGGCAGGGTTTACAAGAGACCCAGTACTTC. Amino acid sequence: CASSSGQGLQETQYF.

To note about this clone: The same CDR3 arises from other DNA sequences in this sample as well. The V call is TRBV5-1, the J call TRBJ1-1; the D is unclear. V lost 3 bases and J lost 1, with 7 bases in between. The V gene's germline CDR1 is SGHRS and CDR2 YFSETQ. The CDR3 loop spans 13 amino acids. CDR3 DNA: TGCGCCAGCAGCTCCCGGGAGAACACTGAAGCTTTCTTT. Protein sequence: CASSSRENTEAFF.

The chain carries TRBV7-8 and TRBJ2-2; D gene unclear. The CDR3 has 12 residues. V was clipped by 5 bases and J by 6 bases, with 7 bases between them. CDR1 and CDR2 (germline): SGHVS, FQNEAQ. Here the CDR3 DNA reads TGTGCCAGCAGCCACCCCGCCGGGGAGCTGTTTTTT. As protein: CASSHPAGELFF.

The rearrangement uses TRBV6-1 and TRBJ2-1, with D hard to call. The CDR3 runs to 15 residues. V was pared by 4 bases and J by 7 bases, with 17 bases between. CDR1 is MNHNS and CDR2 is SASEGT in the germline V gene. In DNA, the CDR3 is TGTGCCAGCAGTGCGAGAGCCCAACCCCTTAATGAGCAGTTCTTC. It encodes CASSARAQPLNEQFF.

The chain joins TRBV10-3 to TRBJ2-6; no firm D call. Germline CDR1 is ENHRY and CDR2 is SYGVKD. The CDR3 loop spans 15 amino acids. The V gene lost 4 bases and the J gene lost 0 bases, with 7 bases spanning the gap. The CDR3 reads CAISGTYSGANVLTF. The CDR3, as DNA: TGTGCCATCAGTGGGACCTACTCTGGGGCCAACGTCCTGACTTTC.

The V and J genes are TRBV11-2 and TRBJ2-1, with 9 nucleotides matching TRBD1. The CDR3 extends over 15 amino acids. The V gene end was trimmed by 7 bases and the J gene end by 6 bases; junction bases not matched to a gene: 10. Germline-derived CDR1 and CDR2 are SGHAT and FQNNGV. CDR3 bases: TGTGCCAGCACCCAGCGGGGACAGGGTAGCAATGAGCAGTTCTTC. This codes for CASTQRGQGSNEQFF.

As DNA, the CDR3 is TGTGCCAGCTCACAACAGGGACAGGGGGCTAATGGCTACACCTTC. It codes for CASSQQGQGANGYTF. V is TRBV18 and J is TRBJ1-2; 12 nucleotides line up with TRBD1. The CDR3 covers 15 residues. Unmatched junction bases numbered 6, after V lost 4 bases and J lost 6 bases. CDR1 and CDR2 (germline): KGHSH, LQKENI. Full variable domain (outside the CDR3, taken from reference TRBV18 and TRBJ1-2): NAGVMQNPRHLVRRRGQEARLRCSPMKGHSHVYWYRQLPEEGLKFMVYLQKENIIDESGMPKERFSAEFPKEGPSILRIQQVVRGDSAAYFCASSQQGQGANGYTFGSGTRLTVV.

The chain uses TRBV14 and TRBJ1-6; D is unresolved. CDR1 is SGHDN, CDR2 FVKESK, per germline. The CDR3 length is 13 residues. Between the trimmed V and J ends, which lost 0 bases and 9 bases, there was a span of 6 bases. In DNA form, the CDR3 reads TGTGCCAGCAGCCAAGATTTTGGTTCACCCCTCCACTTT. It codes for CASSQDFGSPLHF. The entire variable domain, with the rest obtained from reference TRBV14 and TRBJ1-6, is as follows: EAGVTQFPSHSVIEKGQTVTLRCDPISGHDNLYWYRRVMGKEIKFLLHFVKESKQDESGMPNNRFLAERTGGTYSTLKVQPAELEDSGVYFCASSQDFGSPLHFGNGTRLTVT.

The chain couples TRBV10-2 to TRBJ2-7, with 7 bases fitting TRBD1. With V trimmed by 6 bases and J by 0 bases, 5 bases remained unmatched. Per germline, CDR1 WSHSY and CDR2 SAAADI. The CDR3 has 14 residues. For the CDR3, the DNA is TGCGCCAGCAGATCCGGGACAGACTCCTACGAGCAGTACTTC. Protein sequence: CASRSGTDSYEQYF.

V and J are TRBV28 and TRBJ2-1, with D unclear. Germline V lookup: CDR1 MDHEN, CDR2 SYDVKM. CDR3 size: 19 residues. V was clipped by 6 bases and J by 0 bases, with 24 bases between them. CDR3: CASSPSLLSLVGSYNEQFF. Here the CDR3 DNA reads TGTGCCAGCAGCCCCAGTCTCCTATCCCTTGTCGGCTCCTACAATGAGCAGTTCTTC.

V gene TRBV9 combines with J gene TRBJ2-5; TRBD2 matches at 12 bases. Trimming at V came to 3 bases and at J to 1 base, leaving 4 bases not matched to a gene. This CDR3 is built from 16 residues. The germline gives CDR1 SGDLS, CDR2 YYNGEE. CDR3 amino acids: CASSESSGGAQETQYF. The CDR3 DNA sequence: TGTGCCAGCAGCGAATCTAGCGGGGGGGCCCAAGAGACCCAGTACTTC.

This chain joins TRBV6-4 and TRBJ1-5; 7 nucleotides agree with TRBD1. After removal of 2 bases from V and 3 bases from J, the junction contained 10 bases not matched to a gene. The CDR3 has 17 residues. In germline, CDR1 is MRHNA, CDR2 SNTAGT. The CDR3 protein is CASSDPRQGGPNQPQHF. The CDR3 DNA sequence: TGTGCCAGCAGTGACCCTCGACAGGGAGGTCCCAATCAGCCCCAGCATTTT.

CDR3 nucleotides: TGTGCCAGCTCACCACCACCGGGACAGGGTAACACCGGGGAGCTGTTTTTT. It encodes CASSPPPGQGNTGELFF. The rearrangement uses TRBV18 and TRBJ2-2; 9 bases are a match to TRBD1. Per the germline V gene, CDR1 is KGHSH and CDR2 is LQKENI. The CDR3 is 17 amino acids. The V segment lost 0 bases and the J segment 2 bases; nucleotides outside the gene matches: 4.

Turning to this clone: The sample holds other DNA sequences that translate to the same CDR3. The J gene is TRBJ1-4, the V gene TRBV9; 7 positions match TRBD1. J lost 5 bases, V lost 0 bases, and 4 bases had no gene match. There are 15 residues in the CDR3. Germline assignment: CDR1 SGDLS and CDR2 YYNGEE. CDR3 region: CASSVGSGGNEKLFF. CDR3 DNA sequence: TGTGCCAGCAGCGTAGGGTCAGGGGGAAATGAAAAACTGTTTTTT.

The rearrangement joins TRBV5-1 to TRBJ2-5; D remains unclear. The CDR3 extends over 13 amino acids. The germline V and J ends were trimmed by 1 base and 1 base, with 5 bases remaining between them. CDR1 and CDR2 (germline): SGHRS, YFSETQ. CDR3 sequence: CASSLYSQETQYF. The CDR3, as DNA: TGCGCCAGCAGCTTGTACAGCCAAGAGACCCAGTACTTC.

The chain employs TRBV7-9 and TRBJ1-1; maybe TRBD1 (6 bases). Per the germline V gene, CDR1 is SEHNR and CDR2 is FQNEAQ (reference sequence). V lost 1 base to trimming and J lost 3 bases, with 12 bases between them. This CDR3 has 15 amino acids. The CDR3 is CASSLDRVGDTEAFF. The CDR3 nucleotides read TGTGCCAGCAGCTTAGACAGGGTTGGGGACACTGAAGCTTTCTTT.

The chain employs TRBV5-1 and TRBJ2-3; unclear D gene. The CDR3 has 15 residues. From germline, CDR1 is SGHRS and CDR2 YFSETQ. The germline V and J ends were trimmed by 4 bases and 0 bases, with 12 bases remaining between them. The CDR3 nucleotides read TGCGCCAGCAGCCAACCCCAAACTAGCACAGATACGCAGTATTTT. Translated: CASSQPQTSTDTQYF.

The chain employs TRBV4-3 and TRBJ2-7; 7 bases fit TRBD1. Unmatched junction bases numbered 16, after V lost 4 bases and J lost 4 bases. CDR1 is LGHNA and CDR2 is YSLEER in the germline V gene. The CDR3 is 17 amino acids. CDR3 loop: CASSPATTSTGWYEQYF. The CDR3 DNA reads as TGCGCCAGCAGCCCTGCGACCACGTCGACAGGGTGGTACGAGCAGTACTTC.

In this sample, this clone turned up once. The chain is built from TRBV5-5 and TRBJ2-5; D is perhaps TRBD1 (5 bases). Between the trimmed V and J ends, which lost 2 bases and 5 bases, there was a span of 10 bases. Germline values: CDR1 SGHKS, CDR2 YYEKEE (reference sequence). The CDR3 has 13 amino acids. CDR3 in amino acids: CASSLSRDETQYF. CDR3 nucleotide sequence: TGTGCCAGCAGCTTAAGCAGGGATGAGACCCAGTACTTC.

The chain combines TRBV10-3 with TRBJ2-2, with D possibly matching TRBD2 (5 bases). The V end was cut by 2 bases, the J end by 6 bases, with 13 bases between. Germline values: CDR1 ENHRY, CDR2 SYGVKD. This CDR3 is 15 amino acids long. This chain's CDR3 is CAISEGPTGSGELFF. The CDR3 DNA reads TGTGCCATCAGTGAGGGTCCGACGGGATCCGGGGAGCTGTTTTTT.

CDR3 sequence: CASKWLAGADTQYF. CDR3 nucleotides: TGTGCCAGCAAGTGGCTAGCGGGGGCAGATACGCAGTATTTT. The J gene is TRBJ2-3, the V gene TRBV28; 10 bases are shared with TRBD2. Germline CDR1 is MDHEN and CDR2 is SYDVKM. Trimming at V came to 7 bases and at J to 4 bases, leaving 5 bases not matched to a gene. The CDR3 loop spans 14 amino acids.

This clone showed up just once. V is TRBV18 and J is TRBJ2-5, with TRBD1 identical over 7 bases. Germline V gene data show CDR1 as KGHSH and CDR2 as LQKENI. Trimming at V came to 3 bases and at J to 5 bases, leaving 3 bases not matched to a gene. The CDR3 totals 13 residues. The CDR3 DNA sequence: TGTGCCAGCTCACCTGGACAGGAGGAGACCCAGTACTTC. It encodes CASSPGQEETQYF.

This chain uses TRBV2 with TRBJ2-5; D possibly corresponds to TRBD2 (6 bases). The CDR3 is 19 amino acids. V lost 4 bases and J 5 bases, leaving 29 bases between the germline ends. Germline CDR1 and CDR2: SNHLY and FYNNEI. CDR3 in DNA: TGTGCCAGCAGTGGGGACCGACTAGAGGGGAAAATGGGTGTGGAGACCCAGTACTTC. Translated: CASSGDRLEGKMGVETQYF.

This rearrangement joins TRBV7-2 to TRBJ2-5; D may be TRBD2 (6 bases). CDR1 and CDR2 (germline): SGHTA, FQGNSA. V shed 6 bases and J shed 0 bases, with 14 bases lying between them. The CDR3 extends over 15 amino acids. DNA of the CDR3: TGTGCCAGCAGTCAACCCGGACTATACCAAGAGACCCAGTACTTC. This sequence encodes CASSQPGLYQETQYF.